These 13 T cell receptor beta chains were all obtained from the same sample, sequenced in a study of regulatory T cells in long-lasting Graves disease. For TCR beta, libraries came from iRepertoire HTBI primers and Arm-PCR of CDR3 regions. TCRdb redid the calling of the multiplex PCR reads with MiXCR, one entry per CDR3 protein. The sample lists 560,000 or so distinct CDR3 sequences; about 16% were seen once. Documented time point: newly diagnosed GD, antithyroid drugs for less than 3 months. Isolated PBMC RNA provided the starting material for the TCR library. This same sample was also taken into another study, of T cells in Graves' hyperthyroidism and ophthalmopathy.

The material sequenced was peripheral blood mononuclear cells (PBMCs), taken at new diagnosis, from a patient treated with antithyroid drugs. The receptors derive from a man younger than 30 with Graves disease.

The genes are TRBV14 and TRBJ2-5; TRBD2 matches 7 bases. V lost 3 bases, J lost 5 bases, and 3 bases stayed unmatched. CDR1 SGHDN and CDR2 FVKESK come from the germline V gene. The CDR3 loop spans 13 amino acids. In nucleotides, the CDR3 is TGTGCCAGCAGCCAGTTCGGGGGGGAGACCCAGTACTTC. As protein: CASSQFGGETQYF.

This clonotype has a count of ten or more. The chain is built from TRBV20-1 and TRBJ2-3; 8 positions match TRBD2. The CDR3 is 17 amino acids. The germline CDR1 and CDR2 sequences are DFQATT and SNEGSKA (reference sequence). V lost 3 bases to trimming and J lost 0 bases; unmatched junction nucleotides: 11. The CDR3 region has the DNA TGCAGTGCTAGCGGGAGGGCCACGGGAGGGAGCACAGATACGCAGTATTTT. Translation gives CSASGRATGGSTDTQYF.

This clonotype appeared many times. The chain uses TRBV11-2 and TRBJ2-7; TRBD1 matches 7 bases. This CDR3 comprises 12 residues. V lost 4 bases to trimming and J lost 4 bases; unmatched junction nucleotides: 1. CDR1 and CDR2 (germline): SGHAT, FQNNGV. CDR3 nucleotides: TGTGCCAGCAGCTCGGGACAGTACGAGCAGTACTTC. It encodes CASSSGQYEQYF.

This rearrangement joins TRBV20-1 to TRBJ1-5, with 9 bases lining up with TRBD1. The germline gives CDR1 DFQATT, CDR2 SNEGSKA (reference sequence). V lost 3 bases to trimming and J lost 6 bases; unmatched junction nucleotides: 6. This CDR3 contains 14 residues. The DNA of the CDR3 is TGCAGTGCTAGGGCAACAGGGGGCACTCAGCCCCAGCATTTT. It specifies CSARATGGTQPQHF.

This clonotype was counted a few times. The rearrangement links TRBV7-9 to TRBJ1-4; 9 bases fit TRBD1. This CDR3 spans 17 amino acids. Germline lookup yields CDR1 SEHNR and CDR2 FQNEAQ (reference sequence). Trimming cost V 6 bases and J 1 base; bases outside gene matches: 9. The CDR3 coding sequence is TGTGCCAGCAGTTCCGGGACAGGGCTCGGAACTAATGAAAAACTGTTTTTT. Protein sequence: CASSSGTGLGTNEKLFF.

This clonotype was detected ten times or more. The chain joins TRBV7-3 to TRBJ2-1; D is possibly TRBD1 (6 bases). Germline values: CDR1 SGHTA, CDR2 FQGTGA. Deletions cut 2 bases from V and 1 base from J, with 12 bases between. This CDR3 is built from 16 residues. The CDR3 DNA is TGTGCCAGCAGCTTACTGGCAGGGGTGTCCTACAATGAGCAGTTCTTC. Its translation is CASSLLAGVSYNEQFF.

The chain has TRBV5-1 and TRBJ2-1, with TRBD2 matching over 8 bases. The CDR3 loop spans 14 amino acids. Trimming cost V 5 bases and J 5 bases; bases outside gene matches: 6. Germline V gives CDR1 SGHRS, CDR2 YFSETQ. CDR3 amino acids: CASRPSGPDNEQFF. The CDR3 DNA is TGCGCCAGCAGGCCTAGCGGGCCGGACAATGAGCAGTTCTTC.

This clonotype has a count of ten or more. This chain joins TRBV28 and TRBJ2-1; D might be TRBD2 (5 bases). The CDR3 consists of 14 residues. The V and J ends lost 6 bases and 1 base respectively, with 10 bases between them. Germline V gene data show CDR1 as MDHEN and CDR2 as SYDVKM. CDR3 loop: CASSPPGSYNEQFF. As DNA, the CDR3 is TGTGCCAGCAGCCCCCCGGGGTCCTACAATGAGCAGTTCTTC.

Many counts were recorded for this clonotype. The chain recombines TRBV29-1 with TRBJ2-1, with 8 bases aligning to TRBD2. The length of the CDR3 is 13 residues. Per the germline V gene, CDR1 is SQVTM and CDR2 is ANQGSEA. Trimming cost V 8 bases and J 5 bases; bases outside gene matches: 8. CDR3 in DNA: TGCAGCCTCGGGGGGGGCCGGAACAATGAGCAGTTCTTC. Amino acids: CSLGGGRNNEQFF.

This clonotype has ten or more counts. The chain uses TRBV20-1 and TRBJ2-7; 12 bases fit TRBD2. With V trimmed by 6 bases and J by 3 bases, 9 bases remained unmatched. CDR1 and CDR2 (germline): DFQATT, SNEGSKA (reference sequence). This CDR3 comprises 15 residues. CDR3 bases: TGCAGTGCCATACAACTGACTAGCGGGAGCTACGAGCAGTACTTC. Its protein is CSAIQLTSGSYEQYF.

This clonotype was counted only a few times. The chain has TRBV10-3 and TRBJ1-5, with TRBD1 matching 8 bases. Trimming cost V 1 base and J 3 bases; bases outside gene matches: 8. The CDR3 is 17 amino acids. The germline CDR1 and CDR2 sequences are ENHRY and SYGVKD. This CDR3 reads CAISEWTGTGVNQPQHF. The CDR3 DNA is TGTGCCATCAGTGAGTGGACCGGGACAGGCGTCAATCAGCCCCAGCATTTT.

This clonotype was detected many times. The chain uses TRBV30 and TRBJ2-5; TRBD1 is a possible D gene (6 bases). CDR1 GTSNPN and CDR2 SVGIG come from the germline V gene (reference sequence). The length of the CDR3 is 15 residues. V lost 0 bases to trimming and J lost 4 bases, with 15 bases between them. CDR3 protein: CAWSVGGGAGETQYF. CDR3 bases: TGTGCCTGGAGTGTAGGGGGTGGGGCCGGAGAGACCCAGTACTTC. Filled out from reference TRBV30 and TRBJ2-5, the complete variable domain reads SQTIHQWPATLVQPVGSPLSLECTVEGTSNPNLYWYRQAAGRGLQLLFYSVGIGQISSEVPQNLSASRPQDRQFILSSKKLLLSDSGFYLCAWSVGGGAGETQYFGPGTRLLVL.

CDR3 nucleotide sequence: TGTGCCAGCAGTTTGACAGGGGGGTCCTCTGGAAACACCATATATTTT. Amino acid sequence: CASSLTGGSSGNTIYF. The V call is TRBV27, the J call TRBJ1-3, with 9 bases identical to TRBD1. This CDR3 region has 16 residues. CDR1 MNHEY and CDR2 SMNVEV come from the germline V gene (reference sequence). Germline trimming cut 3 bases from V and 0 bases from J; bases unmatched to any gene: 3.